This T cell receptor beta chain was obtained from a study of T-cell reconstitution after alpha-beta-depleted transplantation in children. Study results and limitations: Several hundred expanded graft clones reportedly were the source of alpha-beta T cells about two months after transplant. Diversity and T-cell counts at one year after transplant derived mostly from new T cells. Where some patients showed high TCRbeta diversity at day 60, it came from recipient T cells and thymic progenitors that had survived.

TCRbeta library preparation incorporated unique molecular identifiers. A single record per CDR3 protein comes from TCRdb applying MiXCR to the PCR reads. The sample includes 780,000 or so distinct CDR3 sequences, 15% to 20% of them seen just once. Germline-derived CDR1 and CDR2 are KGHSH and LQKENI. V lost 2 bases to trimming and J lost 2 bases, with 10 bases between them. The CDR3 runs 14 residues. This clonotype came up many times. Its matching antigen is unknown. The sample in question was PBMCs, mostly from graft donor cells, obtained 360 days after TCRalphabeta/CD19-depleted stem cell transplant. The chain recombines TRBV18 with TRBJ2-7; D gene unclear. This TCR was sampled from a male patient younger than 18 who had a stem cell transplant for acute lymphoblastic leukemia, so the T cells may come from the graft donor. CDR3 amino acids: CASSPGDPPYEQYF. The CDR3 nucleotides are TGTGCCAGCTCACCAGGGGATCCCCCCTACGAGCAGTACTTC.